This is a list of T cell receptor beta chains from one sample in a study of blood T cells in healthy people across ages. One entry per CDR3 protein, called by TCRdb with MiXCR from the 5' RACE reads. This table holds over 1,200,000 distinct CDR3 sequences, roughly 59% found once. Sequenced material: blood. The receptor set was obtained from a man between 18 and 29 years old in good health. Each CDR3 is given with its conserved first and last residue. D genes are given only for firm matches. Expanded clones are given a class, and other clones once, few, many or no size at all.

j_call v_call d_call clone_size cdr3_nt cdr3_aa
TRBJ1-5 TRBV2 . . TGTGCCAGCAGTGAATCAGTAGGGACACTAAGCAATCAGCCCCAGCATTTT CASSESVGTLSNQPQHF
TRBJ2-7 TRBV10-3 TRBD1 few TGTGCCATCAGTGATTTGACAGGGGGCTATAACGAGCAGTACTTC CAISDLTGGYNEQYF
TRBJ1-2 TRBV27 TRBD1 . TGTGCCAGCAGTTTATCTGGGACAGGGCTGGATGGCTACACCTTC CASSLSGTGLDGYTF
TRBJ2-7 TRBV20-1 TRBD2 . TGCAGTGGGGGGGGGACCTACGAGCAGTACTTC CSGGGTYEQYF
TRBJ2-7 TRBV7-2 . . TGTGCCAGCAGCAGGACTATCAGCTCCTACGAGCAGTACTTC CASSRTISSYEQYF
TRBJ2-1 TRBV4-3 . . TGCGCCAGCAGCCCCAGCTTACCAGGGGGGGATGAGCAGTTCTTC CASSPSLPGGDEQFF
TRBJ2-3 TRBV20-1 TRBD2 . TGCAGTGCTAGTTCACTAGCGGGGGGGTCAGATACGCAGTATTTT CSASSLAGGSDTQYF
TRBJ2-1 TRBV4-3 . . TGCGCCAGCAGCCTCAACCCACGGGGGAGCTCCTACAATGAGCAGTTCTTC CASSLNPRGSSYNEQFF
TRBJ1-5 TRBV6-6 . . TGTGCCAACAGTTACTCGGCAGGGGATCAGCCCCAGCATTTT CANSYSAGDQPQHF
TRBJ2-5 TRBV5-1 . . TGCGCCAGCAGGACGGGGGAGGTATACCAAGAGACCCAGTACTTC CASRTGEVYQETQYF
TRBJ2-1 TRBV7-2 . . TGTGCCAGCAGCCCGCCCGGGGTGGCCTACAATGAGCAGTTCTTC CASSPPGVAYNEQFF
TRBJ2-2 TRBV10-2 TRBD2 . TGTGCCAGCAGTGTTCTAGCGGGGGGCGACGGCACCGGGGAGCTGTTTTTT CASSVLAGGDGTGELFF
TRBJ1-4 TRBV27 TRBD1 few TGTGCCAGCAGGGGACAGCCTAATGAAAAACTGTTTTTT CASRGQPNEKLFF
TRBJ1-4 TRBV4-2 . . TGTGCCAGCAGCCGGGGGAAGGGTTTAGAAAAACTGTTTTTT CASSRGKGLEKLFF
TRBJ2-7 TRBV20-1 . once TGCAGTGCTAGGGGATCGGAAGCCCCCTCCTACGAGCAGTACTTC CSARGSEAPSYEQYF
TRBJ2-1 TRBV13 . . TGTGCCAGCAGTATTCGAGGACAGCTCTACAATGAGCAGTTCTTC CASSIRGQLYNEQFF
TRBJ2-7 TRBV20-1 . . TGCAGTGCTATACAGCCTTCCTACGAGCAGTACTTC CSAIQPSYEQYF
TRBJ1-5 TRBV3-1 . . TGTGCCAGCAGCCAAGATAGGGGCAGGGGAGGGAATCAGCCCCAGCATTTT CASSQDRGRGGNQPQHF
TRBJ1-2 TRBV29-1 . . TGCAGCGTTGAGCCCATTCAGGGCCTCGACTATGGCTACACCTTC CSVEPIQGLDYGYTF
TRBJ1-2 TRBV2 . . TGTGCCAGCAGTGACGGAGGGGCTTCCTATGGCTACACCTTC CASSDGGASYGYTF
TRBJ1-6 TRBV4-3 . once TGCGCCAGCAGCCAAGGACATACACCTGGAGGGGATTCACCCCTCCACTTT CASSQGHTPGGDSPLHF
TRBJ2-1 TRBV27 . once TGTGCCAGCAGTTTATGGGGCCAGAGCTCCTACAATGAGCAGTTCTTC CASSLWGQSSYNEQFF
TRBJ2-4 TRBV6-5 . . TGTGCCAGCAGTTCAAACCACGACTTCTACAATGAGCAGTACTTC CASSSNHDFYNEQYF
TRBJ2-7 TRBV6-2/TRBV6-3 . . TGTGCCAGCACCTCCCGGGACACTCCCTACGAGCAGTACTTC CASTSRDTPYEQYF
TRBJ2-7 TRBV25-1 . . TGTGCCAGCAGTGATTACGGCGGAACCTACGAGCAGTACTTC CASSDYGGTYEQYF
TRBJ2-3 TRBV6-2/TRBV6-3 . . TGTGCCAGCAGTTACGACGACTTCCGAACAGATACGCAGTATTTT CASSYDDFRTDTQYF
TRBJ2-3 TRBV7-2 TRBD1 few TGTGCCAGCAGCTTCGGACAGGGGGACACAGATACGCAGTATTTT CASSFGQGDTDTQYF
TRBJ1-4 TRBV11-2 . few TGTGCCAGCAGCTGGGATGAAAAACTGTTTTTT CASSWDEKLFF
TRBJ2-5 TRBV20-1 . . TGCAGTGCTAGAGAGGGGGCGTCTTACCAAGAGACCCAGTACTTC CSAREGASYQETQYF
TRBJ2-3 TRBV20-1 TRBD1 . TGCAGTGCTAGTCCGACCAGGGGGTACACAGATACGCAGTATTTT CSASPTRGYTDTQYF
TRBJ2-4 TRBV6-5 . . TGTGCCAGCAGGGAACAGGGAAATGTCAAAAACATTCAGTACTTC CASREQGNVKNIQYF
TRBJ2-5 TRBV10-3 . few TGTGCCATCAGTGAGTCGATTGCGTACCAAGAGACCCAGTACTTC CAISESIAYQETQYF
TRBJ1-6 TRBV7-2 . . TGTGCCAGCAGCTTAAGGTTCCCAAATTCACCCCTCCACTTT CASSLRFPNSPLHF
TRBJ2-7 TRBV7-2 TRBD1 . TGTGCCAGCAGCTTCTACAGGGGCGAGAAGTACTTC CASSFYRGEKYF
TRBJ2-1 TRBV4-1 TRBD2 few TGCGCCAGCAGGAAGATGGGAGGGACTACAGACTGGAATGAGCAGTTCTTC CASRKMGGTTDWNEQFF
TRBJ1-5 TRBV25-1 . . TGTGCCAGCAGTGATAGAGGACGGGGGGATCAGCCCCAGCATTTT CASSDRGRGDQPQHF
TRBJ2-1 TRBV5-1 . . TGCGCCAGCAGCTTGCCCCTATCGGATGAGCAGTTCTTC CASSLPLSDEQFF
TRBJ2-1 TRBV11-2 . . TGTGCCAGCAGCTCGCACAGGGGGGGGGGCAATGAGCAGTTCTTC CASSSHRGGGNEQFF
TRBJ2-1 TRBV5-1 TRBD2 few TGCGCCAGCAGCTTACCGGGACTAGGATACAATGAGCAGTTCTTC CASSLPGLGYNEQFF
TRBJ2-7 TRBV18 . few TGTGCCAGCTCACCACCTGAGACAGCAAACGAGCAGTACTTC CASSPPETANEQYF
TRBJ2-3 TRBV10-3 TRBD1 few TGTGCCATCAGAGAGACAGGGGTGGCAGATACGCAGTATTTT CAIRETGVADTQYF
TRBJ2-1 TRBV7-9 TRBD2 . TGTGCCAGCAGCTTAGGACTAGCGGTGCACAATGAGCAGTTCTTC CASSLGLAVHNEQFF
TRBJ1-6 TRBV5-1 TRBD1 . TGCGCCAGCAGCCCGGGACAGGGGAATAATTCACCCCTCCACTTT CASSPGQGNNSPLHF
TRBJ2-1 TRBV29-1 . . TGCAGCGTTGATGACACCCGTAGGTACAATGAGCAGTTCTTC CSVDDTRRYNEQFF
TRBJ2-5 TRBV4-1 . few TGCGCTAGCAGCCGGAGATGGACCCAAGAGACCCAGTACTTC CASSRRWTQETQYF
TRBJ2-7 TRBV27 . few TGTGCCAGCAGTTCCACCCCGAGGGTGTACGAGCAGTACTTC CASSSTPRVYEQYF
TRBJ2-7 TRBV12-5 . few TGTGCTAGTGGTCCCCCCGAACTGCCTTCTTTCTACGAGCAGTACTTC CASGPPELPSFYEQYF
TRBJ2-6 TRBV3-1 . few TGTGCCAGCAGCCAATCAGGGGCTTCTGGGGCCAACGTCCTGACTTTC CASSQSGASGANVLTF
TRBJ2-1 TRBV27 TRBD1 . TGTGCCAGCAGTTCCATACAGACCCGACAGGGACCGTTCTTC CASSSIQTRQGPFF
TRBJ2-5 TRBV6-6 . few TGTGCCAGCTACCCTCGCCTGGGAGGGGGAGAGACCCAGTACTTC CASYPRLGGGETQYF
TRBJ1-1 TRBV4-3 TRBD1 . TGCGCCAGCAGCCAAGAATACGGGACAGGGGTTTATTGGACTGAAGCTTTCTTT CASSQEYGTGVYWTEAFF
TRBJ2-1 TRBV4-1 . once TGCGCCAGCAGCCATCAAGGGGGGGGTCAGGGCGATGAGCAGTTCTTC CASSHQGGGQGDEQFF
TRBJ1-1 TRBV7-9 . . TGTGCCAGCAGCTTAATCCCAAGGCAACAAGTGGGCAACACTGAAGCTTTCTTT CASSLIPRQQVGNTEAFF
TRBJ2-5 TRBV6-1 . . TGTGCCAGCATACGGCGACAGTTCCAAGAGACCCAGTACTTC CASIRRQFQETQYF